One and the same sample provided the 8 T cell receptor beta chains below, sequenced in a study of regulatory T cells in long-lasting Graves disease listed by TCRdb under 2021. Receptors were amplified or captured by multiplex PCR. Sequenced on an Illumina HiSeq 4000. CDR3 regions were amplified by Arm-PCR with iRepertoire HTBI primers to construct TCR beta libraries. The public reads were quality trimmed at Q25 with fastp and then assembled into clones with MiXCR by TCRdb, keeping productive beta chains. All rows with the same CDR3 protein become a single entry with the most common DNA and genes. Here the sample has about 300,000 distinct CDR3 sequences; over 15% occur a single time. More than 35% of the sample rests with the top ten. The time point label on this specimen signifies: newly diagnosed GD, antithyroid drugs for less than 3 months. RNA was extracted from PBMCs in TRIzol for both TCR sequencing and RNA sequencing.

Sequenced here: peripheral blood mononuclear cells (PBMCs), sampled at new diagnosis, from a patient treated with antithyroid drugs. These receptors came from a female donor with Graves disease.

The rearrangement uses TRBV6-1 and TRBJ2-7; 10 bases align to TRBD2. V lost 6 bases and J lost 2; bases outside the gene matches: 4. The CDR3 consists of 14 residues. Looked up from germline, CDR1 is MNHNS and CDR2 is SASEGT. This chain's CDR3 is CASRRTSGPYEQYF. The CDR3 nucleotides are TGTGCCAGCAGACGGACTAGCGGTCCCTACGAGCAGTACTTC.

Comment on this clonotype: A much larger clone lies a single base off, so this may be a read error. This chain joins TRBV28 and TRBJ2-3; 8 nucleotides agree with TRBD2. The CDR3 runs to 14 residues. Germline CDR1 is MDHEN and CDR2 is SYDVKM. Here the CDR3 DNA reads TGTGCCAGCAATTTAGCGGGAAACACAGATACGCAGTATTTT. Its translation is CASNLAGNTDTQYF.

For this clonotype: This may be a read error: a much more frequent sequence differs by one nucleotide. V gene TRBV20-1 combines with J gene TRBJ2-3; TRBD2 matches at 10 bases. This CDR3 has 16 amino acids. From germline, CDR1 is DFQATT and CDR2 SNEGSKA (reference sequence). The CDR3 coding sequence is TGCAGTGCTTTCCTACCTCTAGCGGGAGTGTCAGATACGAAGTATTTT. Translation gives CSAFLPLAGVSDTKYF.

This clonotype has at least ten counts. This chain links TRBV20-1 with TRBJ2-7; 10 bases map to TRBD2. The CDR3 runs 15 residues. Losses at the gene ends were 3 bases for V and 2 bases for J; bases not matched to a gene: 7. The germline V gene has CDR1 DFQATT and CDR2 SNEGSKA (reference sequence). CDR3 in amino acids: CSASSGTSDTYEQYF. Here the CDR3 DNA reads TGCAGTGCTAGTTCCGGGACTAGCGACACCTACGAGCAGTACTTC.

This clonotype was detected many times. The genes are TRBV29-1 and TRBJ1-5; D is undetermined. The germline gives CDR1 SQVTM, CDR2 ANQGSEA. Trimming took off 1 base at V and 4 bases at J, with 8 bases between the two ends. CDR3 length: 13 residues. This CDR3 is CSVEVAGNQPQHF. CDR3 coding DNA: TGCAGCGTTGAAGTCGCAGGTAATCAGCCCCAGCATTTT.

This chain links TRBV5-4 with TRBJ1-2; weak D call: TRBD1 (5 bases). This CDR3 region has 15 residues. V dropped 3 bases and J dropped 2 bases, with 14 bases sitting between them. The germline V gene has CDR1 SGHNT and CDR2 YYREEE (reference sequence). In DNA form, the CDR3 reads TGTGCCAGCAGCTCTCCGGGACCGGAGAACTATGGCTACACCTTC. Encoded protein: CASSSPGPENYGYTF.

The chain is built from TRBV6-1 and TRBJ2-7; D might be TRBD1 (6 bases). Between the trimmed V and J ends, which lost 7 bases and 0 bases, there was a span of 16 bases. CDR1 is MNHNS and CDR2 is SASEGT in the germline V gene. CDR3 size: 15 residues. The CDR3 loop is CASTHQGRGSYEQYF. As DNA, the CDR3 is TGTGCCAGCACCCACCAGGGGAGAGGCTCCTACGAGCAGTACTTC.

The genes are TRBV7-2 and TRBJ2-7; D perhaps matches TRBD2 (6 bases). The germline gives CDR1 SGHTA, CDR2 FQGNSA. Trimming pared 6 bases from V and 3 bases from J, leaving 15 bases between. CDR3 size: 14 residues. CDR3 DNA: TGTGCCAGCAGACCGTCGGGGGATAACTACGAGCAGTACTTC. Translated, it gives CASRPSGDNYEQYF.